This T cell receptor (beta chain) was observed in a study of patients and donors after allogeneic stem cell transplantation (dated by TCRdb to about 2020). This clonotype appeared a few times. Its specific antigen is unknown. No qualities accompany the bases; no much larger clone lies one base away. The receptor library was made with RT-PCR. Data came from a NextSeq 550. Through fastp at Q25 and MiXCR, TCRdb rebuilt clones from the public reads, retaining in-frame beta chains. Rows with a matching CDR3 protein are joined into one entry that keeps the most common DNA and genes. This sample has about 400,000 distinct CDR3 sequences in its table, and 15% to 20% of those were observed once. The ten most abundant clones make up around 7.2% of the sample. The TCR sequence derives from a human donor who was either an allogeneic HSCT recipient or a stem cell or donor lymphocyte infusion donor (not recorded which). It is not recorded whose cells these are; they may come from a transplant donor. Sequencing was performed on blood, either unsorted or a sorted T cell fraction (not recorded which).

The CDR3 protein is CASSPDRFTNTGELFF. The nucleotides are TGCGCCAGCAGTCCAGACAGGTTTACGAACACCGGGGAGCTGTTTTTT. Recombination connected TRBV4-3 to TRBJ2-2; a weak D assignment points to TRBD1 (6 bases agree). Taken from cysteine to phenylalanine, the CDR3 has 16 residues. Here the CDR3 DNA is all that survives: 48 bases in frame from base 1. Looking up the germline V gene yields CDR1 LGHNA and CDR2 YSLEER. V sheds 6 bases and J sheds 0 bases, leaving 14 bases between their ends.